One sample yielded the 10 T cell receptor beta chains listed below, sequenced in a study of shared T cell receptors in the human thymus. TCRdb's table, derived via immunoSEQ multiplex PCR, lists solely in-frame clones and lacks some. The sample comprises about 660,000 clones, roughly 90% of which are singletons, and around 0.01% rests with the top ten. The sample was also reused in another study, on human thymus T cells.

Sequenced: thymocytes. These receptors originate from a boy younger than two with a congenital heart defect.

V and J are TRBV11-2 and TRBJ1-4; 12 positions match TRBD1. CDR3 length: 16 residues. Germline-derived CDR1 and CDR2 are SGHAT and FQNNGV. The V gene end was trimmed by 5 bases and the J gene end by 6 bases; junction bases not matched to a gene: 7. CDR3 nucleotide sequence: TGTGCCAGCAGCAGGGGACAGGGGGCGGGAGATGAAAAACTGTTTTTT. Its translation: CASSRGQGAGDEKLFF. The complete variable domain, with remaining parts taken from reference TRBV11-2 and TRBJ1-4, reads EAGVAQSPRYKIIEKRQSVAFWCNPISGHATLYWYQQILGQGPKLLIQFQNNGVVDDSQLPKDRFSAERLKGVDSTLKIQPAKLEDSAVYLCASSRGQGAGDEKLFFGSGTQLSVL.

The chain couples TRBV4-1 to TRBJ2-1; tentatively, D is TRBD1 (7 bases). The V and J ends lost 3 bases and 6 bases respectively, with 12 bases between them. Germline lookup yields CDR1 MGHRA and CDR2 YSYEKL. The CDR3 consists of 14 residues. CDR3 sequence (DNA): TGCGCCAGCAGCCACAGGGGGAGGCCCAATGAGCAGTTCTTC. This codes for CASSHRGRPNEQFF.

This chain connects TRBV7-6 to TRBJ1-5; a possible D gene is TRBD1 (5 bases). V lost 1 base to trimming and J lost 0 bases, with 13 bases between them. The CDR3 covers 17 residues. From germline, CDR1 is SGHVS and CDR2 FNYEAQ. CDR3 nucleotides: TGTGCCAGCAGCTTAGGGGCAGGGCGGTATAGCAATCAGCCCCAGCATTTT. The encoded protein is CASSLGAGRYSNQPQHF.

This sequence joins TRBV29-1 and TRBJ2-5; D is perhaps TRBD1 (5 bases). Trimming removed 5 bases from V and 5 bases from J, with 18 bases in between. The CDR3 loop spans 14 amino acids. The V gene's germline CDR1 is SQVTM and CDR2 ANQGSEA. The CDR3 region is CSVPTAQTGETQYF. CDR3 DNA: TGCAGCGTTCCGACAGCCCAGACGGGTGAGACCCAGTACTTC.

The rearrangement uses TRBV19 and TRBJ1-5, with TRBD1 identical over 9 bases. The CDR3 totals 15 residues. Per the germline V gene, CDR1 is LNHDA and CDR2 is SQIVND (reference sequence). The V gene end was trimmed by 1 base and the J gene end by 6 bases; junction bases not matched to a gene: 4. CDR3 in amino acids: CASSIGTGGIQPQHF. CDR3 sequence (DNA): TGTGCCAGTAGTATAGGTACAGGGGGCATTCAGCCCCAGCATTTT.

This clone was found a few times. The V gene is TRBV19, the J gene TRBJ2-1; TRBD2 is a possible D gene (5 bases). Germline CDR1 reads LNHDA; CDR2 reads SQIVND (reference sequence). V lost 3 bases to trimming and J lost 6 bases, with 12 bases between them. The CDR3 has 14 residues. CDR3 DNA sequence: TGTGCCAGTAGTATTTACCAGCGGAGCAATGAGCAGTTCTTC. Translated: CASSIYQRSNEQFF.

The chain joins TRBV7-2 to TRBJ2-7, with 8 bases lining up with TRBD2. CDR3 length equals 14 residues. Germline CDR1 SGHTA, CDR2 FQGNSA. V dropped 5 bases and J dropped 5; count of bases not matched to a gene: 8. The CDR3, as DNA: TGTGCCAGCAGCCGAGCGGGAGTGATCCACGAGCAGTACTTC. Translation: CASSRAGVIHEQYF.

The V and J genes are TRBV19 and TRBJ2-3; 8 bases are a match to TRBD1. Losses at the gene ends were 5 bases for V and 2 bases for J; bases not matched to a gene: 9. The CDR3 is 16 residues long. CDR1 is LNHDA, CDR2 SQIVND, per germline (reference sequence). CDR3 in amino acids: CASSARQGPYTDTQYF. The CDR3 coding sequence is TGTGCCAGTAGTGCGCGACAGGGGCCCTACACAGATACGCAGTATTTT.

The CDR3 nucleotides are TGCAGCGGGGCGGGGTTGAACACTGAAGCTTTCTTT. Translation: CSGAGLNTEAFF. The chain links TRBV29-1 to TRBJ1-1; unclear D gene. CDR1 SQVTM and CDR2 ANQGSEA come from the germline V gene. V was trimmed by 7 bases and J by 0 bases, leaving 9 bases between them. This CDR3 region has 12 residues.

The chain combines TRBV5-1 with TRBJ1-1; a possible D gene is TRBD1 (6 bases). The CDR3 is 17 residues long. V gave up 3 bases and J gave up 0 bases, with 18 bases separating them. Germline CDR1 is SGHRS and CDR2 is YFSETQ. The CDR3 sequence is CASSSGGGAPLNTEAFF. The CDR3 nucleotides are TGCGCCAGCAGCTCCGGTGGGGGGGCCCCTCTGAACACTGAAGCTTTCTTT.